The 19 T cell receptor beta chains below all came from one sample that was sequenced in a study of cytomegalovirus exposure and HLA in healthy donors. This PCR relied on a set of 60 Vbeta primers and 13 Jbeta primers. The table came from immunoSEQ multiplex PCR; TCRdb's copy has only in-frame clones and leaves some out. The sample carries approximately 170,000 clones, about 77% recorded once. Specimen: PBMCs. The origin of the receptors is a man between 18 and 35 years old in good health and CMV-seropositive.

This sequence joins TRBV10-1 and TRBJ2-2; D gene ambiguous. The V end was cut by 2 bases, the J end by 3 bases, with 7 bases between. This CDR3 comprises 14 residues. The V gene's germline CDR1 is WNHNN and CDR2 SYGVQD (reference sequence). The CDR3 spells CASSEGGDTGELFF. The CDR3 nucleotides are TGCGCCAGCAGTGAGGGTGGAGACACCGGGGAGCTGTTTTTT.

This chain uses TRBV28 with TRBJ2-7, with D tentatively TRBD1 (6 bases). V was trimmed by 1 base and J by 7 bases, leaving 17 bases between them. Germline V CDR1 and CDR2: MDHEN, SYDVKM. CDR3 length equals 15 residues. This chain's CDR3 is CASSLFGGGAWEQYF. Here the CDR3 DNA reads TGTGCCAGCAGTTTATTTGGTGGGGGCGCGTGGGAGCAGTACTTC. Full variable domain (rest looked up from reference TRBV28 and TRBJ2-7): DVKVTQSSRYLVKRTGEKVFLECVQDMDHENMFWYRQDPGLGLRLIYFSYDVKMKEKGDIPEGYSVSREKKERFSLILESASTNQTSMYLCASSLFGGGAWEQYFGPGTRLTVT.

Concerning this clone: Other DNA sequences in the same sample also yield this CDR3. The chain carries TRBV7-2 and TRBJ2-7, with 7 bases matching TRBD2. Per germline, CDR1 SGHTA and CDR2 FQGNSA. This CDR3 has 14 amino acids. The V gene end was trimmed by 3 bases and the J gene end by 2 bases; junction bases not matched to a gene: 4. The CDR3 spells CASSFGGSPYEQYF. In DNA, the CDR3 is TGTGCCAGCAGCTTCGGGGGGTCCCCCTACGAGCAGTACTTC.

J is TRBJ1-1 and V is TRBV6-5, with no clear D. Germline CDR1 and CDR2: MNHEY and SVGAGI. The CDR3 covers 15 residues. V lost 2 bases, J lost 0 bases, and 10 bases lay in between. CDR3 amino acids: CASSYAGIMNTEAFF. CDR3 DNA sequence: TGTGCCAGCAGTTACGCGGGTATCATGAACACTGAAGCTTTCTTT.

The chain joins TRBV27 to TRBJ2-2; D might be TRBD2 (5 bases). Trimming took off 0 bases at V and 5 bases at J, with 10 bases between the two ends. Looked up from germline, CDR1 is MNHEY and CDR2 is SMNVEV (reference sequence). The CDR3 loop spans 15 amino acids. CDR3 residues: CASSLSNGETGELFF. CDR3 DNA: TGTGCCAGCAGTTTATCGAACGGGGAGACCGGGGAGCTGTTTTTT.

As DNA, the CDR3 is TGTGCCAGCAGCATTTCCACAGGGGGCTTTCCCAATGAGCAGTTCTTC. Amino acid sequence: CASSISTGGFPNEQFF. This chain uses TRBV9 with TRBJ2-1; 9 bases agree with TRBD1. Trimming at V came to 4 bases and at J to 6 bases, leaving 11 bases not matched to a gene. The CDR3 length is 16 residues. The V gene's germline CDR1 is SGDLS and CDR2 YYNGEE.

This chain uses TRBV2 with TRBJ2-1; D might be TRBD2 (6 bases). Germline CDR1 SNHLY, CDR2 FYNNEI. This CDR3 has 11 residues. V was pared by 10 bases and J by 8 bases, with 12 bases between. The CDR3 loop reads CATEQRDEQFF. The CDR3 nucleotides are TGTGCCACCGAGCAGCGGGATGAGCAGTTCTTC.

The rearrangement links TRBV30 to TRBJ1-1; the match to TRBD1 covers 7 bases. The CDR3 is 15 residues long. V trimming: 3 bases; J trimming: 1 base; junction bases outside the gene matches: 8. Germline assignment: CDR1 GTSNPN and CDR2 SVGIG (reference sequence). The chain's CDR3 is CAWRAPGQQNTEAFF. DNA of the CDR3: TGTGCCTGGAGAGCCCCGGGACAGCAGAACACTGAAGCTTTCTTT.

The rearrangement uses TRBV5-4 and TRBJ2-7, with D perhaps matching TRBD1 (6 bases). Trimming left V 2 bases short and J 2 bases short, with 11 bases between. The CDR3 is made up of 14 amino acids. Germline V CDR1 and CDR2: SGHNT, YYREEE (reference sequence). The CDR3 DNA reads as TGTGCCAGCAGCTTCGAGACAGGAGCCTACGAGCAGTACTTC. Amino acids: CASSFETGAYEQYF.

As DNA, the CDR3 is TGCGCCAGCAGCCAAGTAAGGACACGGTTGAACACTGAAGCTTTCTTT. Translated: CASSQVRTRLNTEAFF. The chain is built from TRBV4-1 and TRBJ1-1, with a tentative D call TRBD1 (5 bases). Germline-derived CDR1 and CDR2 are MGHRA and YSYEKL. The CDR3 extends over 16 amino acids. V was clipped by 1 base and J by 0 bases, with 12 bases between them.

The V gene is TRBV29-1, the J gene TRBJ2-1; TRBD2 matches at 12 bases. CDR1 and CDR2 from the germline V gene are SQVTM and ANQGSEA. Germline trimming cut 0 bases from V and 4 bases from J; bases unmatched to any gene: 4. CDR3 size: 16 residues. The CDR3 loop is CSVEDILAGGYNEQFF. For the CDR3, the DNA is TGCAGCGTTGAAGACATACTAGCGGGAGGTTACAATGAGCAGTTCTTC.

This clone was seen more than once but under ten times. The rearrangement joins TRBV13 to TRBJ2-1; 7 bases agree with TRBD1. The J segment lost 1 base and the V segment lost 2 bases, leaving 5 bases of the junction unmatched. The germline V gene has CDR1 PRHDT and CDR2 FYEKMQ (reference sequence). This CDR3 is built from 16 residues. CDR3 bases: TGTGCCAGCAGCTTAATTCAGGACAGGTCCTACAATGAGCAGTTCTTC. Translating it yields CASSLIQDRSYNEQFF.

The CDR3 loop reads CASSLLYRLAGDTDTQYF. The CDR3 coding sequence is TGTGCCAGCAGCTTACTCTACCGACTAGCGGGAGACACAGATACGCAGTATTTT. V and J are TRBV5-4 and TRBJ2-3; 12 positions match TRBD2. The V and J ends lost 2 bases and 2 bases, in that order; junction bases with no gene match: 9. Germline-derived CDR1 and CDR2 are SGHNT and YYREEE (reference sequence). This CDR3 spans 18 amino acids. Filled out from reference TRBV5-4 and TRBJ2-3, the complete variable domain reads ETGVTQSPTHLIKTRGQQVTLRCSSQSGHNTVSWYQQALGQGPQFIFQYYREEENGRGNFPPRFSGLQFPNYSSELNVNALELDDSALYLCASSLLYRLAGDTDTQYFGPGTRLTVL.

This chain links TRBV6-6 with TRBJ2-1; D possibly corresponds to TRBD1 (6 bases). V was shortened by 5 bases and J by 0 bases, with 14 bases between the two germline ends. This CDR3 is built from 16 residues. Germline CDR1 is MNHNY and CDR2 is SVGAGI (reference sequence). The CDR3 loop is CASSLPSGDSYNEQFF. Written as DNA, the CDR3 is TGTGCCAGCAGTCTCCCCTCAGGGGACTCCTACAATGAGCAGTTCTTC.

The gene calls are TRBV6-1 and TRBJ1-5; perhaps TRBD1 as D (6 bases). Trimming removed 8 bases from V and 3 bases from J, with 11 bases in between. The CDR3 loop spans 13 amino acids. Germline V gene sequence: CDR1 MNHNS, CDR2 SASEGT. The CDR3 here is CASVDRPNQPQHF. DNA of the CDR3: TGTGCCAGCGTGGACAGACCCAATCAGCCCCAGCATTTT.

V gene TRBV7-9 combines with J gene TRBJ1-2; no clear D gene. The CDR3 contains 12 residues. V lost 5 bases, J lost 2 bases, and 6 bases lay in between. Germline V gives CDR1 SEHNR, CDR2 FQNEAQ (reference sequence). CDR3 protein: CASSDLNYGYTF. CDR3 DNA: TGTGCCAGCAGCGATCTAAACTATGGCTACACCTTC.

The genes are TRBV19 and TRBJ1-1; D not resolved. CDR1 is LNHDA, CDR2 SQIVND, per germline (reference sequence). This CDR3 contains 13 residues. Deletions cut 8 bases from V and 1 base from J, with 11 bases between. The CDR3 loop is CASVREGNTEAFF. As DNA, the CDR3 is TGTGCCAGTGTGCGGGAGGGGAACACTGAAGCTTTCTTT.

V is TRBV4-3 and J is TRBJ1-4; no clear D. V was pared by 1 base and J by 5 bases, with 11 bases between. CDR1 and CDR2 from the germline V gene are LGHNA and YSLEER. The CDR3 is 15 amino acids. The CDR3 DNA reads TGCGCCAGCAGCCAAGGAGGAGACGGGAATGAAAAACTGTTTTTT. It codes for CASSQGGDGNEKLFF.

V usage is TRBV4-1 and J usage is TRBJ2-1, with D perhaps matching TRBD2 (6 bases). Germline loops: CDR1 MGHRA, CDR2 YSYEKL. V lost 1 base and J 6 bases, leaving 10 bases between the germline ends. The CDR3 runs to 14 residues. This chain's CDR3 is CASSQVGGTNEQFF. As DNA, the CDR3 is TGCGCCAGCAGCCAAGTCGGCGGGACCAATGAGCAGTTCTTC.